This record concerns one T cell receptor (beta chain) sequence. Antigen: not known. The ends were cut back, 8 bases at V and 0 bases at J, with 14 bases in the middle. CDR3 length equals 14 residues. Germline CDR1 is SEHNR and CDR2 is FQNEAQ (reference sequence). The data belong to a study of identical twins. Study results and limitations: A cross-sectional statistical analysis, not follow-up of the same donors, supported the conclusions. In cord blood, abundant beta clonotypes had fewer insertions; memory showed no trend.

One entry per CDR3 protein, called by TCRdb with MiXCR from the 5' RACE reads. This table has under 900,000 distinct CDR3 sequences, roughly 12% appearing once. This same sample was also part of a study on yellow fever vaccine responses in identical twins.

The chain joins TRBV7-9 to TRBJ2-7; D tentatively fits TRBD1 or TRBD2 (5 bases each). The sequenced sample was PBMCs. This TCR derives from a woman between 18 and 30 years old in good health. DNA of the CDR3: TGTGCCAGCCCGGGGCCGGACGGCTCCTACGAGCAGTACTTC. Translated, it gives CASPGPDGSYEQYF.